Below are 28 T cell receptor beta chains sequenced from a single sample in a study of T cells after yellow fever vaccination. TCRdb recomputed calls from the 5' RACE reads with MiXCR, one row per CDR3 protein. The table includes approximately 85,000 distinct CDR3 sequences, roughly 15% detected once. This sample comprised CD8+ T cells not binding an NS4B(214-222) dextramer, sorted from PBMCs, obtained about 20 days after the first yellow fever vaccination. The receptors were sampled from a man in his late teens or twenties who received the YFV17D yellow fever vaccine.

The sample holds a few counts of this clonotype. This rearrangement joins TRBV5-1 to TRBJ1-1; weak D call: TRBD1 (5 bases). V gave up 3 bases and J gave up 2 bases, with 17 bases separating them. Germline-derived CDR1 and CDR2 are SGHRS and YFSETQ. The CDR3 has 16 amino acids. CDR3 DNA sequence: TGCGCCAGCAGCTGGACCCAGACAGCCAGAAACACTGAAGCTTTCTTT. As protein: CASSWTQTARNTEAFF.

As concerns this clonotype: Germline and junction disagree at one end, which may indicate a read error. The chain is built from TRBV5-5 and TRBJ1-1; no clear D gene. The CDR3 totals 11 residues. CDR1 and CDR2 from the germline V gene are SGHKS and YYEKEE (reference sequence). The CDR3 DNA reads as TGTGCCAGCAGCTTTAGTGGGGATCAGGACTTT. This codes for CASSFSGDQDF.

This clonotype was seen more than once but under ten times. CDR3 coding DNA: TGTGCCAGCAGTCCCCTGCCTCAGGGGGCGGAGTATATCGGTCAGCCCCAGCATTTT. Its protein is CASSPLPQGAEYIGQPQHF. V usage is TRBV27 and J usage is TRBJ1-5, with 8 bases aligning to TRBD1. This CDR3 region has 19 residues. The germline V gene has CDR1 MNHEY and CDR2 SMNVEV (reference sequence). V lost 5 bases, J lost 6 bases, and 21 bases stayed unmatched.

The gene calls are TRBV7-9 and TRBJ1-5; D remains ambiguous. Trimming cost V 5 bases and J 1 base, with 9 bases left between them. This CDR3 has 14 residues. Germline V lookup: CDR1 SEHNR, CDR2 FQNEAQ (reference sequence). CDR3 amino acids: CASSPLISNQPQHF. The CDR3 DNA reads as TGTGCCAGCAGCCCCCTAATCAGCAATCAGCCCCAGCATTTT.

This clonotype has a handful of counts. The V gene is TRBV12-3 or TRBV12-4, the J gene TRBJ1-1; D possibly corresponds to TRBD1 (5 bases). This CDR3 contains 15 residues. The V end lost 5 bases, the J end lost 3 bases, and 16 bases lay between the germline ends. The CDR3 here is CASSPSLGDYTEAFF. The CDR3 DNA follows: TGTGCCAGCAGTCCCAGTTTGGGGGACTACACTGAAGCTTTCTTT.

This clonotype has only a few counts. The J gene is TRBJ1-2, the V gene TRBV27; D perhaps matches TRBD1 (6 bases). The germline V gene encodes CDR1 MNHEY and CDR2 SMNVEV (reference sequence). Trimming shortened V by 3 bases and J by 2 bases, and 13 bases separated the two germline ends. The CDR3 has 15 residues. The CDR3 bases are TGTGCCAGCAGTTTTGCCGGGACACCGAACTATGGCTACACCTTC. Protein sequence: CASSFAGTPNYGYTF.

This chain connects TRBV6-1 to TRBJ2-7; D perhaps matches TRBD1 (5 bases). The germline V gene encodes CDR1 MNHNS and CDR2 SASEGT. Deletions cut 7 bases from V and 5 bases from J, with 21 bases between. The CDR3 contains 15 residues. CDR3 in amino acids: CASTLGRVGFNEQYF. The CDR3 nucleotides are TGTGCCAGCACCTTGGGCAGGGTGGGCTTCAACGAGCAGTACTTC.

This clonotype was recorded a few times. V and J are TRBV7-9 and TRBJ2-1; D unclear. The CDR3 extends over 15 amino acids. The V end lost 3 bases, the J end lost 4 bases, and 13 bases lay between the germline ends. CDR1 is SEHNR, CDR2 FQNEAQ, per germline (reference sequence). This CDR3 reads CASSLVPPSYNEQFF. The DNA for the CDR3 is TGTGCCAGCAGCTTGGTCCCCCCTTCGTACAATGAGCAGTTCTTC.

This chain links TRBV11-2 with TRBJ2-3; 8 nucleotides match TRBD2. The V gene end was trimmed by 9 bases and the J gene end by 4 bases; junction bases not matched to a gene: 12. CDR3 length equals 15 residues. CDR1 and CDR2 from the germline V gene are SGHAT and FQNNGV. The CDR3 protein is CASMGYGGAPDTQYF. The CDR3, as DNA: TGTGCCAGTATGGGGTACGGGGGGGCACCAGATACGCAGTATTTT.

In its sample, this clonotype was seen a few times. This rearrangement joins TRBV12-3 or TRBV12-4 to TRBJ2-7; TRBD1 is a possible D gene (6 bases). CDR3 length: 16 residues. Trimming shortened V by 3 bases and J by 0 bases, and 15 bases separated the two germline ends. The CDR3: CASSFDVGAHSYEQYF. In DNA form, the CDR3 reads TGTGCCAGCAGTTTTGATGTGGGGGCCCACTCCTACGAGCAGTACTTC.

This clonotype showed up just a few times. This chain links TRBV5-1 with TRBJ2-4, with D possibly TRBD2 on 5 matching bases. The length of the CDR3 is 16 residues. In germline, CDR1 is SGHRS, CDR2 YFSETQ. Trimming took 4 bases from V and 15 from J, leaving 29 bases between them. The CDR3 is CASSAGTGSNQLGWYF. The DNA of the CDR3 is TGCGCCAGCAGCGCTGGAACGGGATCAAACCAATTAGGGTGGTACTTC.

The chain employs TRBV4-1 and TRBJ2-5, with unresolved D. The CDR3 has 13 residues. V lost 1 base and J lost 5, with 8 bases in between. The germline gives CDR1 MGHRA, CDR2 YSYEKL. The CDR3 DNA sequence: TGCGCCAGCAGCCAAGCAGTTTTCGAGACCCAGTACTTC. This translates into CASSQAVFETQYF.

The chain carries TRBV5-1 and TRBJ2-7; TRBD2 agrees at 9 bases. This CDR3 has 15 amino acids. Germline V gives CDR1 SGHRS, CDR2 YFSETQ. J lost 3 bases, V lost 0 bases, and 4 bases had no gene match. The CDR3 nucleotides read TGCGCCAGCAGCTTGGATCCTAGCGGGGTCTACGAGCAGTACTTC. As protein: CASSLDPSGVYEQYF.

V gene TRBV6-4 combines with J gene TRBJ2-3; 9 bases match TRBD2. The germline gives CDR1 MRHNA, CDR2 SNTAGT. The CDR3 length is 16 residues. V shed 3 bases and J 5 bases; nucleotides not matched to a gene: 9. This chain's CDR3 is CASSEGTSPEVDTQYF. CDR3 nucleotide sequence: TGTGCCAGCAGTGAAGGGACTAGCCCAGAGGTAGATACGCAGTATTTT.

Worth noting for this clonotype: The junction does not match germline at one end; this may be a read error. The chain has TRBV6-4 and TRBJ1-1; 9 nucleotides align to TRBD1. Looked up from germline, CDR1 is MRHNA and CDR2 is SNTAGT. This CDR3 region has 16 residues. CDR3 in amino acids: CASSYSDEQGATEAFF. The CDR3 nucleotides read TGTGCCAGCAGTTACTCGGACGAACAGGGGGCAACTGAAGCTTTCTTT.

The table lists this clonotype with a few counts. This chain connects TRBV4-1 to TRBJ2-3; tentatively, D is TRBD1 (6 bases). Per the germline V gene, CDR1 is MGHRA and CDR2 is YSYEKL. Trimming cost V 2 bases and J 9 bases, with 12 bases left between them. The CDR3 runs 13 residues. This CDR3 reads CASSQRQGMTQYF. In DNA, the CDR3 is TGCGCCAGCAGCCAAAGGCAGGGGATGACGCAGTATTTT.

The CDR3 loop is CASSLDGNRGETQYF. As DNA, the CDR3 is TGTGCCAGCAGTTTGGACGGGAACAGGGGGGAGACCCAGTACTTC. This chain joins TRBV12-3 or TRBV12-4 and TRBJ2-5; 8 bases agree with TRBD1. V lost 3 bases, J lost 5 bases, and 8 bases stayed unmatched. The CDR3 totals 15 residues.

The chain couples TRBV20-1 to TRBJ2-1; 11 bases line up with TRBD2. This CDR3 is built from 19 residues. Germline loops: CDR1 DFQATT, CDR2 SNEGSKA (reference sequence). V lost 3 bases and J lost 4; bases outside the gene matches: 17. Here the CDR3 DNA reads TGCAGTGCTAGTGGGGCTAGCGGGGGGAAGAGATGGAATTACAATGAGCAGTTCTTC. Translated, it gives CSASGASGGKRWNYNEQFF.

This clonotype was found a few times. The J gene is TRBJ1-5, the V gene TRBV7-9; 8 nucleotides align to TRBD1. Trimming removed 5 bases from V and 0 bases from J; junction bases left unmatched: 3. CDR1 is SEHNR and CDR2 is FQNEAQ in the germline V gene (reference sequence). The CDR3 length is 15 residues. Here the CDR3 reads CASSPGTGSNQPQHF. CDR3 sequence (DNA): TGTGCCAGCAGCCCAGGGACAGGTAGCAATCAGCCCCAGCATTTT.

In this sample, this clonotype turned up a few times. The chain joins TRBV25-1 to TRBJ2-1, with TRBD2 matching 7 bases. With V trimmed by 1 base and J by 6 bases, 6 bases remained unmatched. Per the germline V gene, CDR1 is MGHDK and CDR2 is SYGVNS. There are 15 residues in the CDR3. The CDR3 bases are TGTGCCAGCAGTGAATGGGGGGACTACCCCAATGAGCAGTTCTTC. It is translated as CASSEWGDYPNEQFF.

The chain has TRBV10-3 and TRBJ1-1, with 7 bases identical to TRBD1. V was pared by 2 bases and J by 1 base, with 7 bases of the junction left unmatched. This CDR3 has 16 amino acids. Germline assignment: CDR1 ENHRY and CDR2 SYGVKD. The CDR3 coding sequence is TGTGCCATCAGTGAGCCGACAGGGTTGGCGAACACTGAAGCTTTCTTT. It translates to CAISEPTGLANTEAFF.

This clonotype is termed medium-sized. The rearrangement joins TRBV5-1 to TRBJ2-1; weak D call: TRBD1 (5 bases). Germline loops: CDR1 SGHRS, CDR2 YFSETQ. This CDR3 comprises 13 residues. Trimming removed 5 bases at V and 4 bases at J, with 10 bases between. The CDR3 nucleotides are TGCGCCAGCAGATCAGGGCCGTACAATGAGCAGTTCTTC. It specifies CASRSGPYNEQFF.

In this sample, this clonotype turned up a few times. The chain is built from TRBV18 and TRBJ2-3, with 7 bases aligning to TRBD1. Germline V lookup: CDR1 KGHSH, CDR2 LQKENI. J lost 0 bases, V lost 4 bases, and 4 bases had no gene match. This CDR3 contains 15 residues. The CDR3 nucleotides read TGTGCCAGCTCACAGAGGGGGCAAAGCACAGATACGCAGTATTTT. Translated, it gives CASSQRGQSTDTQYF. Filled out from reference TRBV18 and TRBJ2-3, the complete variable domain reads NAGVMQNPRHLVRRRGQEARLRCSPMKGHSHVYWYRQLPEEGLKFMVYLQKENIIDESGMPKERFSAEFPKEGPSILRIQQVVRGDSAAYFCASSQRGQSTDTQYFGPGTRLTVL.

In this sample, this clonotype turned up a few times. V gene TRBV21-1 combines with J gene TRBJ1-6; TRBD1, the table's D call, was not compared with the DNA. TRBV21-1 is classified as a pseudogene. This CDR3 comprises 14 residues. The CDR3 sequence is CASSPRDRFSPLHF. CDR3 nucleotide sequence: TGTGCCAGCAGCCCACGGGACAGGTTTTCACCCCTCCACTTT.

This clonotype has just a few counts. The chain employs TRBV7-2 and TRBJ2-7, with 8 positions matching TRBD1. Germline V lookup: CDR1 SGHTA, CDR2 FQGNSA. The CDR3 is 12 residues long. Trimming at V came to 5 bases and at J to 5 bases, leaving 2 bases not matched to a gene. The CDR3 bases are TGTGCCAGCAGCGAGACAGGGGACGAGCAGTACTTC. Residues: CASSETGDEQYF.

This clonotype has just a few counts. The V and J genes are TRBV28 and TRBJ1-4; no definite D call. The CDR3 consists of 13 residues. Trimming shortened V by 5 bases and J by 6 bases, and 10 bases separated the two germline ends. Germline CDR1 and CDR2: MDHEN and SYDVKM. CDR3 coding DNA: TGTGCCAGCAGTCTCCACAAGGATGAAAAACTGTTTTTT. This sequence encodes CASSLHKDEKLFF.

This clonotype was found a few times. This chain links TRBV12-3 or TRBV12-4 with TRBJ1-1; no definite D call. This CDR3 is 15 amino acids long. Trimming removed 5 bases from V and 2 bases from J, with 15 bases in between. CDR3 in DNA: TGTGCCAGCAGTGGTCTCTGGACCGCAAACACTGAAGCTTTCTTT. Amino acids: CASSGLWTANTEAFF.

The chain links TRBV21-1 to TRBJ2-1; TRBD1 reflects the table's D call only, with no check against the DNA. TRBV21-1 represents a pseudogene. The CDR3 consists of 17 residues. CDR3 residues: CASSKALTGKVYNEQFF. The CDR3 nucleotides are TGTGCCAGCAGCAAAGCTCTGACAGGGAAGGTATACAATGAGCAGTTCTTC.